The 18 T cell receptor beta chains in this list originate from one sample, sequenced in a study of a mutant IDH1 vaccine in newly diagnosed glioma. Generated by immunoSEQ multiplex PCR, the TCRdb table keeps only in-frame clones and is missing some. The repertoire holds 30,000 to 35,000 clones, with 85% to 90% as singletons. No antigen has been identified for these receptors. The sample's time point: week 11, during vaccination. The content of each vaccine dose was 300 ug of mutant IDH1 20-mer peptide, and topical imiquimod accompanied it. The sequencing used PBMCs, collected from a glioma patient whose treatment included an IDH1 peptide vaccine. These receptors were collected from a man between 18 and 35 years old with glioma.

The V call is TRBV30, the J call TRBJ1-4; a weak D match, TRBD1 (5 bases). Germline assignment: CDR1 GTSNPN and CDR2 SVGIG (reference sequence). The V gene lost 3 bases and the J gene lost 8 bases, with 19 bases spanning the gap. There are 15 residues in the CDR3. The CDR3 DNA sequence: TGTGCCTGGAGCCCCGGCCAGGGACCTGGCGAAAAACTGTTTTTT. It encodes CAWSPGQGPGEKLFF.

In this sample, this clone turned up once. V is TRBV5-8 and J is TRBJ2-2; 10 positions agree with TRBD2. Germline trimming cut 0 bases from V and 0 bases from J; bases unmatched to any gene: 5. Germline loops: CDR1 SGHTS, CDR2 YDEGEE. The CDR3 runs 18 residues. CDR3 residues: CASSLASGSATNTGELFF. The CDR3 DNA follows: TGTGCCAGCAGCTTGGCTAGCGGGAGCGCTACGAACACCGGGGAGCTGTTTTTT.

The chain employs TRBV2 and TRBJ1-5, with D maybe TRBD1 (5 bases). The CDR3 is made up of 13 amino acids. The germline V gene has CDR1 SNHLY and CDR2 FYNNEI. V was cut by 6 bases and J by 5 bases, with 11 bases left in between. In nucleotides, the CDR3 is TGTGCCAGCAGGGGGGACGGCGATCAGCCCCAGCATTTT. It specifies CASRGDGDQPQHF.

This chain connects TRBV5-1 to TRBJ2-1; TRBD1 aligns across 8 bases. The ends lost 0 bases at V and 2 bases at J; junction bases unmatched: 1. The CDR3 is 15 residues long. CDR1 is SGHRS, CDR2 YFSETQ, per germline. This chain's CDR3 is CASSLGTGPYNEQFF. As DNA, the CDR3 is TGCGCCAGCAGCTTGGGGACAGGGCCCTACAATGAGCAGTTCTTC.

The genes are TRBV27 and TRBJ2-3; no clear D. CDR3 length equals 14 residues. CDR1 is MNHEY and CDR2 is SMNVEV in the germline V gene (reference sequence). The V and J ends lost 4 bases and 0 bases respectively, with 8 bases between them. CDR3 amino acids: CASSYSLSTDTQYF. CDR3 sequence (DNA): TGTGCCAGCAGTTACTCCCTTAGCACAGATACGCAGTATTTT.

The count of this clone is one. The chain couples TRBV19 to TRBJ1-5; TRBD1 aligns across 9 bases. V shed 5 bases, J shed 0 bases, and the junction held 8 bases outside the gene matches. CDR1 and CDR2 (germline): LNHDA, SQIVND (reference sequence). The CDR3 is 17 residues long. The CDR3 sequence is CASSRQGGTYSNQPQHF. The CDR3 coding sequence is TGTGCCAGTAGTCGACAGGGGGGGACATATAGCAATCAGCCCCAGCATTTT.

This clone appeared a single time. This CDR3 reads CSVGTSGITDTQYF. The DNA of the CDR3 is TGCAGCGTCGGGACTAGCGGGATCACAGATACGCAGTATTTT. V is TRBV29-1 and J is TRBJ2-3; 13 positions agree with TRBD2. Germline assignment: CDR1 SQVTM and CDR2 ANQGSEA. The junction had 2 bases not matched to a gene; V was cut back by 6 bases and J by 2 bases. This CDR3 has 14 amino acids.

The chain links TRBV7-9 to TRBJ2-1; TRBD2 matches at 14 bases. Germline CDR1 SEHNR, CDR2 FQNEAQ (reference sequence). V trimming: 3 bases; J trimming: 9 bases; junction bases outside the gene matches: 7. This CDR3 has 16 residues. This CDR3 reads CASSFVPGLAGAEQFF. CDR3 in DNA: TGTGCCAGCAGCTTTGTTCCGGGACTAGCGGGAGCTGAGCAGTTCTTC.

This sequence joins TRBV4-2 and TRBJ2-1; a possible D gene is TRBD2 (5 bases). This CDR3 comprises 16 residues. V lost 0 bases, J lost 2 bases, and 11 bases lay in between. Looked up from germline, CDR1 is LGHNA and CDR2 is YNFKEQ. The chain's CDR3 is CASSQDGSETYNEQFF. The CDR3, as DNA: TGTGCCAGCAGCCAAGATGGGAGTGAGACCTACAATGAGCAGTTCTTC.

The chain uses TRBV6-5 and TRBJ2-1; no clear D. V was trimmed by 10 bases and J by 6 bases, leaving 10 bases between them. The germline CDR1 and CDR2 sequences are MNHEY and SVGAGI. The CDR3 is made up of 11 amino acids. The DNA for the CDR3 is TGTGCCACCGCCGTTGGCAATGAGCAGTTCTTC. Encoded protein: CATAVGNEQFF.

This chain uses TRBV6-6 with TRBJ1-1; D gene unclear. Germline CDR1 and CDR2: MNHNY and SVGAGI (reference sequence). Trimming left V 7 bases short and J 5 bases short, with 14 bases between. CDR3 length: 13 amino acids. In DNA, the CDR3 is TGTGCCAGCATCCAAAAGGGCGGGACTGAAGCTTTCTTT. This encodes CASIQKGGTEAFF.

The J gene is TRBJ1-1, the V gene TRBV5-4, with unresolved D. V lost 0 bases and J lost 3, with 12 bases in between. This CDR3 is 15 amino acids long. The germline V gene has CDR1 SGHNT and CDR2 YYREEE (reference sequence). The CDR3 reads CASSLAAGSDTEAFF. DNA of the CDR3: TGTGCCAGCAGCTTGGCCGCAGGCTCGGACACTGAAGCTTTCTTT. Full variable domain (rest looked up from reference TRBV5-4 and TRBJ1-1): ETGVTQSPTHLIKTRGQQVTLRCSSQSGHNTVSWYQQALGQGPQFIFQYYREEENGRGNFPPRFSGLQFPNYSSELNVNALELDDSALYLCASSLAAGSDTEAFFGQGTRLTVV.

The V and J genes are TRBV5-6 and TRBJ1-2; the match to TRBD1 covers 10 bases. CDR1 is SGHDT, CDR2 YYEEEE, per germline. The length of the CDR3 is 13 residues. V trimming: 5 bases; J trimming: 7 bases; junction bases outside the gene matches: 5. Here the CDR3 DNA reads TGTGCCAGCAGACTGACAGGGGGCTTTGGCTACACCTTC. Protein product: CASRLTGGFGYTF.

The rearrangement joins TRBV5-6 to TRBJ1-1, with TRBD1 as a possible D gene (5 bases). V lost 4 bases and J 4 bases, leaving 20 bases between the germline ends. There are 16 residues in the CDR3. Germline V gene data show CDR1 as SGHDT and CDR2 as YYEEEE. Here the CDR3 DNA reads TGTGCCAGCAGCAGACGGAGGACGGAGACAGTCACTGAAGCTTTCTTT. This codes for CASSRRRTETVTEAFF.

This sequence joins TRBV7-2 and TRBJ2-5, with D perhaps matching TRBD2 (6 bases). CDR1 is SGHTA, CDR2 FQGNSA, per germline. The V and J ends lost 5 bases and 5 bases respectively, with 21 bases between them. The CDR3 covers 16 residues. The CDR3 loop is CASSAQIASAGETQYF. CDR3 bases: TGTGCCAGCAGCGCCCAAATAGCGTCGGCGGGGGAGACCCAGTACTTC.

The DNA of the CDR3 is TGCAGCGTTGAATCCCAGGGGGAGGTTGGCTACACCTTC. Translation: CSVESQGEVGYTF. This chain joins TRBV29-1 and TRBJ1-2; 7 bases map to TRBD1. CDR1 SQVTM and CDR2 ANQGSEA come from the germline V gene. V lost 2 bases and J lost 7; bases outside the gene matches: 7. CDR3 size: 13 residues.

The chain couples TRBV13 to TRBJ1-1; D is possibly TRBD1 (6 bases). V gave up 3 bases and J gave up 1 base, with 12 bases separating them. CDR1 is PRHDT and CDR2 is FYEKMQ in the germline V gene (reference sequence). This CDR3 contains 15 residues. CDR3 coding DNA: TGTGCCAGCAGCTTCACAGGGCTAGAGAACACTGAAGCTTTCTTT. Translated: CASSFTGLENTEAFF.

The chain couples TRBV5-1 to TRBJ1-5; no reliable D call. V gave up 3 bases and J gave up 7 bases, with 17 bases separating them. The CDR3 is 15 residues long. The germline CDR1 and CDR2 sequences are SGHRS and YFSETQ. The CDR3 sequence is CASSSEGGSGQPQHF. The CDR3 DNA is TGCGCCAGCAGCTCTGAGGGAGGGTCGGGGCAGCCCCAGCATTTT.